This T cell receptor (beta chain) was obtained from a study of blood T cells in healthy people across ages. General study results and limits: Among long-lived donors, naive CD4+ cells were more numerous and diversity higher than in aged donors. A roughly linear fall in TCR beta diversity per million T cells was seen with increasing age. Possibly confounding the expanded clonotype changes was the fact that donor CMV status was unknown.

The CDR3 has 20 residues. Trimming at V came to 1 base and at J to 3 bases, leaving 14 bases not matched to a gene. Germline V gives CDR1 MGHDK, CDR2 SYGVNS. This clonotype came up a few times. Its cognate antigen is unknown. Together with a sample-barcoded 5' primer, a J-beta primer mix was included in a second PCR lasting about 6 to 12 cycles. A 12-random-nucleotide template-switch adaptor tagged each cDNA molecule. TCRdb redid the calling of the 5' RACE reads with MiXCR, one entry per CDR3 protein. The data hold about 1.5 million distinct CDR3 sequences, with approximately 42% observed a single time.

The source of this sequence is a woman in her late teens or twenties in good health. The chain joins TRBV25-1 to TRBJ2-1, with 11 bases identical to TRBD2. What was sequenced was blood. CDR3 region: CASSESRTSGRSFSYNEQFF. For the CDR3, the DNA is TGTGCCAGCAGTGAATCCCGAACTAGCGGGAGATCCTTCAGCTACAATGAGCAGTTCTTC.